This entry describes one T cell receptor (beta chain). Germline CDR1 and CDR2: SGDLS and YYNGEE. With 0 bases removed from V and 2 bases from J, the gap between germline ends came to 11 bases. This CDR3 is built from 15 residues. Sequenced by immunoSEQ multiplex PCR; TCRdb stores in-frame clones only, minus some. The top ten hold 1.5% to 2% of the sample, which has hundreds of thousands of clones, 90% seen once. Those who participated ranged in age from about 18 to 95 years and resided in about two dozen US areas. Clinical history reported by participants formed the basis on which cohorts were assigned. This specimen comes from a study of blood T cell repertoires in COVID-19. Study-level information: Both acute and convalescent COVID-19 samples were obtained from the United States, Italy and Spain. The cDNA or gDNA used as material had been derived from T cells, B-cell-depleted T cells, or PBMCs.

The V gene is TRBV9, the J gene TRBJ1-1, with D perhaps matching TRBD1 (5 bases). Source material: PBMCs or T cells enriched from blood (not recorded which). The sequence was obtained from a young woman with acute COVID-19. The CDR3 is CASSVVGVGNTEAFF. In DNA form, the CDR3 reads TGTGCCAGCAGCGTAGTAGGGGTTGGAAACACTGAAGCTTTCTTT.